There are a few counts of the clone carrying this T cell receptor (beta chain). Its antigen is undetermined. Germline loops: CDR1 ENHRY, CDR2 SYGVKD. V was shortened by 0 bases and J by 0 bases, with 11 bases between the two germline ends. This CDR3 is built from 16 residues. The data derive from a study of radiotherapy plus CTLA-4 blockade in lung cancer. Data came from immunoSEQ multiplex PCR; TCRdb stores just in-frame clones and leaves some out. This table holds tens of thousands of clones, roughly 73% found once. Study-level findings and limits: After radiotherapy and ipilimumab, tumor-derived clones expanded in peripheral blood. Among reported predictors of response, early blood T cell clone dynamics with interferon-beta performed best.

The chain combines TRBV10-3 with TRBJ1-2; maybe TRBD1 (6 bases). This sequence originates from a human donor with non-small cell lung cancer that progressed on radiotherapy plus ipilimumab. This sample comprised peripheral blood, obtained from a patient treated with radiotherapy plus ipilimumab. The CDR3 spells CAISESGGPANYGYTF. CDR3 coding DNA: TGTGCCATCAGTGAGTCCGGGGGGCCTGCTAACTATGGCTACACCTTC.